The clone carrying this TCR beta chain was recorded many times. The antigen is unknown. This specimen comes from a study of T cells after posttransplantation cyclophosphamide. Findings of the study overall: Recipient CMV seropositivity and CMV reactivation strongly tracked TRB clonality.

Clones were read by immunoSEQ multiplex PCR, and TCRdb kept only the in-frame ones, dropping some. Singletons are absent from the sample, which has some 23,000 clones. This related bone marrow graft donor gave peripheral blood on the day of marrow donation. This CDR3 spans 17 amino acids. Trimming left V 1 base short and J 1 base short, with 19 bases between. The V gene's germline CDR1 is SQVTM and CDR2 ANQGSEA. The clonotype originates from a woman in her forties or fifties in good health, CMV-negative, and a related stem cell transplant donor. The chain carries TRBV29-1 and TRBJ1-2; the D gene is possibly TRBD1 (5 bases). The specimen was PBMCs. Written as DNA, the CDR3 is TGCAGCGTTGAAGGAGGTGGTCAGGGTGTGGGTAACTATGGCTACACCTTC. It codes for CSVEGGGQGVGNYGYTF.